The present T cell receptor (beta chain) was sequenced within a study of early T cells in non-severe SARS-CoV-2 infection. About the research overall: Unsorted whole blood bulk RNA was sequenced, with unpaired chains. General study results and limits: The VDJdb matching leaned toward anti-spike CD8 responses and overlooked private and CD4 specificities.

Individual cDNA molecules received unique molecular identifiers during library preparation. TCRdb re-analysed the 5' RACE reads in MiXCR, keeping a single row per CDR3 protein. This table holds more than 50,000 distinct CDR3 sequences, roughly 13% found once. Trimming cost V 2 bases and J 5 bases; bases outside gene matches: 6. The CDR3 has 14 residues. Concerning this clonotype itself: Its antigen is not known.

This sequence joins TRBV12-3 or TRBV12-4 and TRBJ2-7, with 7 positions matching TRBD2. The specimen was whole blood, collected at baseline. The receptor was derived from an adult who was a healthcare worker with PCR-confirmed SARS-CoV-2 infection or an uninfected control (not recorded which). The CDR3 sequence: CASSLRGRADEQYF. The DNA for the CDR3 is TGTGCCAGCAGTTTACGAGGGAGGGCCGACGAGCAGTACTTC.